Below, 28 T cell receptor beta chains from the same sample are listed, as sequenced in a study of graft-versus-host responses after intestinal transplantation (dated by TCRdb to the early 2020s). Antigens of these TCRs are unknown. Preparation of the library involved the immunoSEQ multiplex PCR assay. This immuneACCESS table, as held by TCRdb, lists in-frame sequences with V and J called but not all clones. Of the missing ones, under half trace to an unresolved V gene in checked studies; the others have no known cause. This sample has over 90,000 clones in its table, and around 92% of those were observed once. About 0.18% of the sample rests with the top ten. This specimen's time point label, per the study, means: cells obtained before transplantation from donor or recipient. The starting material was unstimulated CD4+ T cells sorted from spleen or lymph node cells, obtained before transplant. The receptors here all came from a human donor who was the organ donor for an intestinal transplant.

This clone occurred once. The V and J genes are TRBV7-9 and TRBJ1-2; D ambiguous. V shed 0 bases and J shed 6 bases, with 11 bases lying between them. Germline V gene sequence: CDR1 SEHNR, CDR2 FQNEAQ (reference sequence). This CDR3 comprises 14 residues. CDR3 nucleotides: TGTGCCAGCAGCTTAGCGCACGACGGAGATGGCTACACCTTC. This codes for CASSLAHDGDGYTF.

The rearrangement joins TRBV5-8 to TRBJ2-2; D remains unclear. The V gene lost 6 bases and the J gene lost 6 bases, with 12 bases spanning the gap. This CDR3 region has 13 residues. Germline CDR1 SGHTS, CDR2 YDEGEE. CDR3 residues: CASIRGRPGELFF. The DNA for the CDR3 is TGTGCCAGCATCCGCGGTAGGCCCGGGGAGCTGTTTTTT. The full variable domain, with the rest looked up from reference TRBV5-8 and TRBJ2-2, is EAGVTQSPTHLIKTRGQQATLRCSPISGHTSVYWYQQALGLGLQFLLWYDEGEERNRGNFPPRFSGRQFPNYSSELNVNALELEDSALYLCASIRGRPGELFFGEGSRLTVL.

This clone was picked up a small number of times. The chain has TRBV7-9 and TRBJ1-1; D is undetermined. Germline loops: CDR1 SEHNR, CDR2 FQNEAQ (reference sequence). This CDR3 spans 12 amino acids. V was cut by 5 bases and J by 0 bases, with 4 bases left in between. The CDR3 DNA reads TGTGCCAGCAGCCCTCTGAACACTGAAGCTTTCTTT. Translation: CASSPLNTEAFF.

The J gene is TRBJ1-1, the V gene TRBV19; D possibly corresponds to TRBD1 (6 bases). V was cut by 4 bases and J by 1 base, with 10 bases left in between. This CDR3 has 14 amino acids. The germline gives CDR1 LNHDA, CDR2 SQIVND (reference sequence). As DNA, the CDR3 is TGTGCCAGTAGTACCGACAGGCGGAACACTGAAGCTTTCTTT. This codes for CASSTDRRNTEAFF.

The rearrangement links TRBV4-1 to TRBJ1-1; D is unclear. Between the trimmed V and J ends, which lost 3 bases and 0 bases, there was a span of 11 bases. The CDR3 contains 15 residues. Germline V gene sequence: CDR1 MGHRA, CDR2 YSYEKL. The CDR3 nucleotides are TGCGCCAGCAGCCACGGGGAGAGAATGAACACTGAAGCTTTCTTT. Protein product: CASSHGERMNTEAFF.

V and J are TRBV7-9 and TRBJ2-3, with 11 nucleotides matching TRBD2. The trim removed 0 bases at V and 4 bases at J, leaving 3 bases unmatched. CDR1 and CDR2 (germline): SEHNR, FQNEAQ (reference sequence). The CDR3 extends over 16 amino acids. CDR3: CASSLASGGGADTQYF. The CDR3 nucleotides are TGTGCCAGCAGCTTAGCTAGCGGGGGGGGCGCAGATACGCAGTATTTT.

The rearrangement joins TRBV6-7 to TRBJ2-3, with 11 bases aligning to TRBD2. TRBV6-7 is marked as an open reading frame, function uncertain. This CDR3 region has 15 residues. With V trimmed by 5 bases and J by 6 bases, 7 bases remained unmatched. In nucleotides, the CDR3 is TGTGCCAGCAGTCCTCGGGGACTAGCGGCGGATACGCAGTATTTT. Protein: CASSPRGLAADTQYF.

This chain uses TRBV4-2 with TRBJ2-1; possibly TRBD2 for D (5 bases). Germline-derived CDR1 and CDR2 are LGHNA and YNFKEQ. The CDR3 loop spans 18 amino acids. Trimming removed 0 bases from V and 7 bases from J, with 22 bases in between. The CDR3 DNA reads TGTGCCAGCAGCCAAGACCCCGTGATTATGGGAGCATCGAATGAGCAGTTCTTC. It translates to CASSQDPVIMGASNEQFF.

The rearrangement joins TRBV18 to TRBJ1-2; TRBD1 agrees at 9 bases. The CDR3 is made up of 14 amino acids. J gave up 7 bases and V 3 bases, and 6 bases lay outside the gene matches. The V gene's germline CDR1 is KGHSH and CDR2 LQKENI. The CDR3 loop reads CASSPGTGLGGYTF. The CDR3 DNA reads as TGTGCCAGCTCACCCGGGACAGGGTTAGGTGGCTACACCTTC.

This clone was counted between two and nine times. The chain employs TRBV18 and TRBJ1-1; the D gene is possibly TRBD1 (6 bases). CDR1 and CDR2 from the germline V gene are KGHSH and LQKENI. The V and J ends lost 0 bases and 5 bases respectively, with 13 bases between them. The CDR3 runs 15 residues. This chain's CDR3 is CASSPPDRSGTEAFF. The CDR3 coding sequence is TGTGCCAGCTCACCACCCGACAGGAGTGGGACTGAAGCTTTCTTT.

The chain joins TRBV18 to TRBJ1-1, with D hard to call. The CDR3 consists of 14 residues. Germline CDR1 reads KGHSH; CDR2 reads LQKENI. Trimming pared 6 bases from V and 1 base from J, leaving 12 bases between. The CDR3 loop reads CASSVRVENTEAFF. The CDR3 region has the DNA TGTGCCAGCTCGGTTCGGGTAGAGAACACTGAAGCTTTCTTT. The complete variable domain, with remaining parts taken from reference TRBV18 and TRBJ1-1, reads NAGVMQNPRHLVRRRGQEARLRCSPMKGHSHVYWYRQLPEEGLKFMVYLQKENIIDESGMPKERFSAEFPKEGPSILRIQQVVRGDSAAYFCASSVRVENTEAFFGQGTRLTVV.

This clone came up once. Within the sample, other DNA sequences also encode this same CDR3. The chain is built from TRBV30 and TRBJ2-3; 7 nucleotides align to TRBD2. V lost 0 bases, J lost 1 base, and 1 base stayed unmatched. The CDR3 totals 14 residues. The V gene's germline CDR1 is GTSNPN and CDR2 SVGIG (reference sequence). CDR3 loop: CAWSVAGGTDTQYF. CDR3 sequence (DNA): TGTGCCTGGAGTGTGGCGGGGGGCACAGATACGCAGTATTTT.

V is TRBV4-3 and J is TRBJ1-6; no clear D gene. The CDR3 runs 17 residues. Trimming took 1 base from V and 0 from J, leaving 10 bases between them. Looked up from germline, CDR1 is LGHNA and CDR2 is YSLEER. The CDR3 DNA follows: TGCGCCAGCAGCCAAGTCCCACAGAGCTCCTATAATTCACCCCTCCACTTT. Translating it yields CASSQVPQSSYNSPLHF.

The chain carries TRBV13 and TRBJ2-5, with 8 bases lining up with TRBD2. Germline V gene data show CDR1 as PRHDT and CDR2 as FYEKMQ (reference sequence). This CDR3 contains 15 residues. Trimming cost V 0 bases and J 1 base; bases outside gene matches: 1. The CDR3 sequence is CASSLGGGAQETQYF. CDR3 nucleotides: TGTGCCAGCAGCTTAGGCGGGGGGGCCCAAGAGACCCAGTACTTC.

The chain links TRBV5-1 to TRBJ2-5, with 8 bases aligning to TRBD1. The CDR3 is made up of 13 amino acids. The trim removed 0 bases at V and 5 bases at J, leaving 0 bases unmatched. The germline CDR1 and CDR2 sequences are SGHRS and YFSETQ. CDR3 coding DNA: TGCGCCAGCAGCTTGGGACAGGGGGAGACCCAGTACTTC. Protein product: CASSLGQGETQYF.

This chain joins TRBV5-8 and TRBJ1-3, with D unclear. The CDR3 sequence is 16 residues long. Germline CDR1 and CDR2: SGHTS and YDEGEE. V lost 1 base and J 0 bases, leaving 11 bases between the germline ends. The CDR3 bases are TGTGCCAGCAGCTTGAACGGAGGGAGCTCTGGAAACACCATATATTTT. Protein product: CASSLNGGSSGNTIYF. Complete variable domain (other parts from reference TRBV5-8 and TRBJ1-3): EAGVTQSPTHLIKTRGQQATLRCSPISGHTSVYWYQQALGLGLQFLLWYDEGEERNRGNFPPRFSGRQFPNYSSELNVNALELEDSALYLCASSLNGGSSGNTIYFGEGSWLTVV.

V is TRBV2 and J is TRBJ1-3; 10 bases fit TRBD1. The CDR3 contains 14 residues. Germline CDR1 and CDR2: SNHLY and FYNNEI. J was trimmed by 8 bases and V by 6 bases; bases with no gene match: 7. The CDR3 is CASRIGGQGHTIYF. The CDR3 nucleotides are TGTGCCAGCAGAATAGGGGGACAGGGGCACACCATATATTTT.

The chain uses TRBV6-6 and TRBJ2-3; TRBD2 aligns across 8 bases. The CDR3 covers 16 residues. Germline trimming cut 6 bases from V and 1 base from J; bases unmatched to any gene: 9. Germline V lookup: CDR1 MNHNY, CDR2 SVGAGI (reference sequence). In DNA form, the CDR3 reads TGTGCCAGCAGGACACGGGGGGGGCCGGGCACAGATACGCAGTATTTT. Its protein product is CASRTRGGPGTDTQYF.

This rearrangement joins TRBV7-9 to TRBJ2-3; 12 nucleotides line up with TRBD2. J lost 6 bases, V lost 5 bases, and 3 bases had no gene match. The length of the CDR3 is 14 residues. Per the germline V gene, CDR1 is SEHNR and CDR2 is FQNEAQ (reference sequence). The CDR3 DNA reads as TGTGCCAGCAGCCCTGGGACTAGCGGGGATACGCAGTATTTT. This codes for CASSPGTSGDTQYF.

For the CDR3, the DNA is TGTGCCAGCAGCTTTGTCCGGGACAGGGGGCCGGTAGAACGATACGAGCAGTACTTC. Its protein product is CASSFVRDRGPVERYEQYF. The chain carries TRBV12-1 and TRBJ2-7; TRBD1, the table's D call, lacks a check against the DNA. TRBV12-1 constitutes a pseudogene. The CDR3 covers 19 residues.

J is TRBJ2-1 and V is TRBV2; 11 nucleotides align to TRBD2. The CDR3 covers 15 residues. Trimming removed 1 base from V and 7 bases from J; junction bases left unmatched: 3. CDR1 and CDR2 (germline): SNHLY, FYNNEI. DNA of the CDR3: TGTGCCAGCAGTGAAGTCGGGACTAGCGGAAATGAGCAGTTCTTC. Its translation: CASSEVGTSGNEQFF.

The V and J genes are TRBV2 and TRBJ1-6, with 8 positions matching TRBD1. This CDR3 is 15 amino acids long. Germline V lookup: CDR1 SNHLY, CDR2 FYNNEI. Trimming cost V 5 bases and J 10 bases; bases outside gene matches: 10. CDR3 nucleotide sequence: TGTGCCAGCAGTCGACGACAGGGGATAGGGTCACCCCTCCACTTT. It is translated as CASSRRQGIGSPLHF.

V usage is TRBV2 and J usage is TRBJ2-7; D is undetermined. The germline gives CDR1 SNHLY, CDR2 FYNNEI. The CDR3 is made up of 14 amino acids. The V and J ends lost 6 bases and 0 bases respectively, with 12 bases between them. The CDR3 DNA sequence: TGTGCCAGCAGCACCCTTCGGTCCTCCTACGAGCAGTACTTC. Protein sequence: CASSTLRSSYEQYF.

The rearrangement uses TRBV4-2 and TRBJ2-2; 8 bases map to TRBD2. The CDR3 is 17 residues long. The germline gives CDR1 LGHNA, CDR2 YNFKEQ. The V and J ends lost 0 bases and 6 bases, in that order; junction bases with no gene match: 9. DNA for the CDR3: TGTGCCAGCAGCCAAGAAGGGTCGGGGGGGGTCGCCGGGGAGCTGTTTTTT. This codes for CASSQEGSGGVAGELFF.

This rearrangement joins TRBV7-2 to TRBJ2-1; D not resolved. V was cut by 1 base and J by 7 bases, with 11 bases left in between. The CDR3 runs to 14 residues. Germline V gene sequence: CDR1 SGHTA, CDR2 FQGNSA. The CDR3 nucleotides are TGTGCCAGCAGCTTAGTAGTCTTCCCTAATGAGCAGTTCTTC. Translated: CASSLVVFPNEQFF.

V and J are TRBV18 and TRBJ2-1, with 11 bases that match TRBD2. Germline lookup yields CDR1 KGHSH and CDR2 LQKENI. The ends lost 6 bases at V and 10 bases at J; junction bases unmatched: 14. CDR3 length equals 16 residues. The CDR3 DNA reads TGTGCCAGCTCCCCTGGACTAGCGGGTAAAGATTTCGAGCAGTTCTTC. Translation: CASSPGLAGKDFEQFF. Combining the CDR3 with reference TRBV18 and TRBJ2-1 gives the whole variable domain NAGVMQNPRHLVRRRGQEARLRCSPMKGHSHVYWYRQLPEEGLKFMVYLQKENIIDESGMPKERFSAEFPKEGPSILRIQQVVRGDSAAYFCASSPGLAGKDFEQFFGPGTRLTVL.

This clone was recorded once. The chain is built from TRBV7-3 and TRBJ1-5; 8 positions match TRBD1. From germline, CDR1 is SGHTA and CDR2 FQGTGA. The CDR3 consists of 17 residues. The V and J ends lost 5 bases and 1 base, in that order; junction bases with no gene match: 10. The CDR3 loop reads CASSVDRGLLSNQPQHF. For the CDR3, the DNA is TGTGCCAGCAGCGTTGACAGGGGTCTCCTAAGCAATCAGCCCCAGCATTTT.

The chain combines TRBV7-2 with TRBJ1-6; D is possibly TRBD1 (5 bases). Trimming left V 2 bases short and J 2 bases short, with 13 bases between. This CDR3 has 17 residues. CDR1 SGHTA and CDR2 FQGNSA come from the germline V gene. For the CDR3, the DNA is TGTGCCAGCAGCTTAAGGCCAGGGAGGACCTATAATTCACCCCTCCACTTT. Protein sequence: CASSLRPGRTYNSPLHF.